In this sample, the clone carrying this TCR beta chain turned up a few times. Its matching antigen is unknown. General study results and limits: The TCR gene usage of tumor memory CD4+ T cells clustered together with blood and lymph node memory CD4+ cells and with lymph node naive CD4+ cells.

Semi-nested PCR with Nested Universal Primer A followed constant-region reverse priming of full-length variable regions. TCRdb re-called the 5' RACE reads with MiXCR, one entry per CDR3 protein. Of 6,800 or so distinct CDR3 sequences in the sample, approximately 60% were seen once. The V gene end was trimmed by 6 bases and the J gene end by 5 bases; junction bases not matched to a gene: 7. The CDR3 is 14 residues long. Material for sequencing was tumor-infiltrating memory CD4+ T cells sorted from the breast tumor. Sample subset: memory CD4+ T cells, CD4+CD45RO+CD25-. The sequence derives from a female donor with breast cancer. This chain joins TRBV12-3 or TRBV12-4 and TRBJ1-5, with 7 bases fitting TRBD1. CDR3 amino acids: CASSQDRSDQPQHF. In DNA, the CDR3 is TGTGCCAGCAGCCAGGACAGGAGCGATCAGCCCCAGCATTTT.